This T cell receptor (beta chain) is drawn from a study of shared clonotypes between healthy human individuals. Study-level findings and limits: Larger richness was generally estimated for naive than memory subsets.

V gave up 4 bases and J gave up 10 bases, with 17 bases separating them. Germline lookup yields CDR1 SEHNR and CDR2 FQNEAQ (reference sequence). The CDR3 contains 14 residues. On this clone: The antigen is unknown.

TCRdb's copy holds only in-frame clones and misses some; the assay was immunoSEQ multiplex PCR. The top ten clones hold approximately 0.9% of a sample with about a million clones, roughly 80% of them seen once. This rearrangement joins TRBV7-9 to TRBJ2-1, with D perhaps TRBD1 (6 bases). The sequencing input was memory CD4+ T cells from PBMCs. This sample's subset: CD45RA-negative fraction. This receptor was obtained from a man aged 18 to 30 in good health. Some clones in this sample may be carry-over from other donors' samples. CDR3 protein: CASSYGQQGAEQFF. Written as DNA, the CDR3 is TGTGCCAGCAGCTACGGTCAACAGGGAGCCGAGCAGTTCTTC.